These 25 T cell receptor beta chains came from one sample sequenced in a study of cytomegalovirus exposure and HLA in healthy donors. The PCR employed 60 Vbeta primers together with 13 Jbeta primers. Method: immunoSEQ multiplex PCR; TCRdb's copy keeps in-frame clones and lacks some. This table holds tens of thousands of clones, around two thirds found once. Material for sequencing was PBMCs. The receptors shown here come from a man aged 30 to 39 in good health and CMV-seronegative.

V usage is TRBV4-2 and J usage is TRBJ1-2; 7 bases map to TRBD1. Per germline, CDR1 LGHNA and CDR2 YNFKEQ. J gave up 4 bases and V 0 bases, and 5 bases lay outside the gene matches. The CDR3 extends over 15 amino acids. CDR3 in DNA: TGTGCCAGCAGCCAAGATCTGCGGGACAGCTATGGCTACACCTTC. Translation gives CASSQDLRDSYGYTF.

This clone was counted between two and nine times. The CDR3 here is CAWGGRQRAQETQYF. The CDR3 DNA follows: TGTGCCTGGGGAGGGCGTCAGCGGGCCCAAGAGACCCAGTACTTC. The chain combines TRBV30 with TRBJ2-5; weak D call: TRBD2 (6 bases). The V end lost 5 bases, the J end lost 1 base, and 17 bases lay between the germline ends. Germline V gene data show CDR1 as GTSNPN and CDR2 as SVGIG (reference sequence). The CDR3 has 15 amino acids. The full variable domain, with the rest looked up from reference TRBV30 and TRBJ2-5, is SQTIHQWPATLVQPVGSPLSLECTVEGTSNPNLYWYRQAAGRGLQLLFYSVGIGQISSEVPQNLSASRPQDRQFILSSKKLLLSDSGFYLCAWGGRQRAQETQYFGPGTRLLVL.

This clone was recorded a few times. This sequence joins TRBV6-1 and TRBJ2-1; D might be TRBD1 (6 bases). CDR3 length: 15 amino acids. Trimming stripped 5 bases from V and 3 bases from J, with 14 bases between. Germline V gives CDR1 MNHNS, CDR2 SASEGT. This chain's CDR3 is CASSPDQGLYNEQFF. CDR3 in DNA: TGTGCCAGCAGTCCAGACCAGGGGCTCTACAATGAGCAGTTCTTC.

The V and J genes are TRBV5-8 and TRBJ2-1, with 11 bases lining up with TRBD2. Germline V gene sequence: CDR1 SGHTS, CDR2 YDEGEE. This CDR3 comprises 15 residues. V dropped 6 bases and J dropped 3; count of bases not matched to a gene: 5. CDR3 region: CASTATSGVYNEQFF. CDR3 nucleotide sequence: TGTGCCAGCACGGCGACTAGCGGGGTCTACAATGAGCAGTTCTTC.

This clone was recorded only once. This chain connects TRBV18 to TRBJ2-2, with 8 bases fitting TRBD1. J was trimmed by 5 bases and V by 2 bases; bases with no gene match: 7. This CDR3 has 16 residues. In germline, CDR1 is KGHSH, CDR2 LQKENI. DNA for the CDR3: TGTGCCAGCTCACCAGAGTCGCGGACAGGGACCGGGGAGCTGTTTTTT. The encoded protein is CASSPESRTGTGELFF. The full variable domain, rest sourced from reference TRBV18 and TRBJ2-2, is NAGVMQNPRHLVRRRGQEARLRCSPMKGHSHVYWYRQLPEEGLKFMVYLQKENIIDESGMPKERFSAEFPKEGPSILRIQQVVRGDSAAYFCASSPESRTGTGELFFGEGSRLTVL.

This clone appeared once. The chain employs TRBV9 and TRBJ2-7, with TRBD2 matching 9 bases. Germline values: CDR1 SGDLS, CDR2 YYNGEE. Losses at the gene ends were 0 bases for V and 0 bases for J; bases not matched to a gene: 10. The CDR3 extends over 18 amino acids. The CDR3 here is CASSVGGGRGLSSYEQYF. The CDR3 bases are TGTGCCAGCAGCGTAGGCGGCGGGAGGGGTCTCTCCTCCTACGAGCAGTACTTC.

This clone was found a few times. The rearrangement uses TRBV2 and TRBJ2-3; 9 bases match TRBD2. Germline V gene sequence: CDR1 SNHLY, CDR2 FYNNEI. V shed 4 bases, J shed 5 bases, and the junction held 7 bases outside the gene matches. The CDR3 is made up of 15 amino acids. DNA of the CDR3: TGTGCCAGCAGTGGGGTAGCGGGAGTGGTAGATACGCAGTATTTT. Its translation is CASSGVAGVVDTQYF.

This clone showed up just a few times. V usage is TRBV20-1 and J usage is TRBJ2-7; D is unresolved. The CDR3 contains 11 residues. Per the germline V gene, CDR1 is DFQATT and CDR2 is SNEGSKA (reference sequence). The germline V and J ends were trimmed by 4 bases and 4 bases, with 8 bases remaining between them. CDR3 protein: CSANARYEQYF. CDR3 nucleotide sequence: TGCAGTGCTAACGCCAGGTACGAGCAGTACTTC.

CDR3 coding DNA: TGCGCCAGCAAAGAGGTTCTGGGGAATTGGGGACTAGCGGGACAGGGGAACGAGCAGTACTTC. It specifies CASKEVLGNWGLAGQGNEQYF. V gene TRBV23-1 combines with J gene TRBJ2-7; 13 nucleotides agree with TRBD2. TRBV23-1 is an ORF for which the function is uncertain. The ends lost 7 bases at V and 5 bases at J; junction bases unmatched: 26. This CDR3 contains 21 residues.

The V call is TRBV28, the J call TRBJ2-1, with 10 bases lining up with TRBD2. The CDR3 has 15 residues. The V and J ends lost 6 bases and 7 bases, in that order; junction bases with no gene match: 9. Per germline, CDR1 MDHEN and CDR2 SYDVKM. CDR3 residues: CASSPKRGGQNEQFF. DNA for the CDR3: TGTGCCAGCAGCCCCAAGCGGGGGGGCCAGAATGAGCAGTTCTTC. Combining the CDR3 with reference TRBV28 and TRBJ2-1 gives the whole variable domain DVKVTQSSRYLVKRTGEKVFLECVQDMDHENMFWYRQDPGLGLRLIYFSYDVKMKEKGDIPEGYSVSREKKERFSLILESASTNQTSMYLCASSPKRGGQNEQFFGPGTRLTVL.

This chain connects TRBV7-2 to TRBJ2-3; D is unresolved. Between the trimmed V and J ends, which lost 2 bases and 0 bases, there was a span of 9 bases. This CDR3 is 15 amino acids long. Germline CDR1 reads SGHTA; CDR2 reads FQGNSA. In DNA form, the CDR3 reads TGTGCCAGCAGCTTAAGGAGAACTAGCACAGATACGCAGTATTTT. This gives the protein CASSLRRTSTDTQYF.

This CDR3 reads CASSERQVVSSVNEQFF. DNA of the CDR3: TGTGCCAGCAGTGAGAGACAGGTTGTCTCCTCCGTCAATGAGCAGTTCTTC. The chain recombines TRBV25-1 with TRBJ2-1, with D perhaps TRBD1 (6 bases). Trimming removed 3 bases at V and 6 bases at J, with 21 bases between. From germline, CDR1 is MGHDK and CDR2 SYGVNS. This CDR3 region has 17 residues.

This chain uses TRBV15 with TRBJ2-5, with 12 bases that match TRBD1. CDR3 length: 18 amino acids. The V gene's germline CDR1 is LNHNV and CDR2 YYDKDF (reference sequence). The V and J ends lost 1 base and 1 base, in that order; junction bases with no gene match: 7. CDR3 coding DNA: TGTGCCACCAGCAGAGCGACCGGGACAGGGGGCTCCCAAGAGACCCAGTACTTC. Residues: CATSRATGTGGSQETQYF. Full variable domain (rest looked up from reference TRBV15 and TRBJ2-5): DAMVIQNPRYQVTQFGKPVTLSCSQTLNHNVMYWYQQKSSQAPKLLFHYYDKDFNNEADTPDNFQSRRPNTSFCFLDIRSPGLGDTAMYLCATSRATGTGGSQETQYFGPGTRLLVL.

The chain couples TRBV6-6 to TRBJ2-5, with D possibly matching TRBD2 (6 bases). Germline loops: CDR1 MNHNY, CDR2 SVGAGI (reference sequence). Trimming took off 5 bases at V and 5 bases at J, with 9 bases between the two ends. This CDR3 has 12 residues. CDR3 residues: CASSRGGETQYF. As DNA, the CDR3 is TGTGCCAGCAGTAGGGGAGGCGAGACCCAGTACTTC.

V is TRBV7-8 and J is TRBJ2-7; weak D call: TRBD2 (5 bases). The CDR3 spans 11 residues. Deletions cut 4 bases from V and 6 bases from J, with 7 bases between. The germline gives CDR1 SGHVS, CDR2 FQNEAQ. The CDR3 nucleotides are TGTGCCAGCAGCTCGGGGAGCGAGCAGTACTTC. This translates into CASSSGSEQYF.

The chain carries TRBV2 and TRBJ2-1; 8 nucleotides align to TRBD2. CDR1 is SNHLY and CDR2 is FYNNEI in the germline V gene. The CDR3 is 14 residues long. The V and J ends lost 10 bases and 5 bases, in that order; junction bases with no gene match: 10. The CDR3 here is CATSQGLVNNEQFF. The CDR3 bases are TGTGCCACGAGCCAGGGACTAGTTAACAATGAGCAGTTCTTC.

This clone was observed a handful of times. Here the CDR3 reads CASNDRQAGEQFF. The CDR3 DNA reads as TGTGCCAGCAACGACAGGCAGGCAGGGGAGCAGTTCTTC. This chain uses TRBV6-6 with TRBJ2-1; possibly TRBD1 for D (6 bases). The CDR3 runs 13 residues. V was cut by 7 bases and J by 10 bases, with 17 bases left in between. Germline V CDR1 and CDR2: MNHNY, SVGAGI (reference sequence).

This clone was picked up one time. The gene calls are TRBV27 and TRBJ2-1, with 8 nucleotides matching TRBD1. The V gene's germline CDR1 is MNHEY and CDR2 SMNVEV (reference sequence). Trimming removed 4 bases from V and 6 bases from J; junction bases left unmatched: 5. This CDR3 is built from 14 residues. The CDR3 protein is CASSSQQGVNEQFF. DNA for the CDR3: TGTGCCAGCAGTTCCCAACAGGGGGTCAATGAGCAGTTCTTC.

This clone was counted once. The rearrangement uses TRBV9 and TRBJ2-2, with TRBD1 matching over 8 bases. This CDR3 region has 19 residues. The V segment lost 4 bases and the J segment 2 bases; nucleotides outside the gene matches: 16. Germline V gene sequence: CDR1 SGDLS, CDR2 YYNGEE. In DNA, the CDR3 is TGTGCCAGCAGCCTTCGACAGGGGCAGTCTAGGGTTAACACCGGGGAGCTGTTTTTT. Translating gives CASSLRQGQSRVNTGELFF. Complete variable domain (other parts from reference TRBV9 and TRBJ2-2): DSGVTQTPKHLITATGQRVTLRCSPRSGDLSVYWYQQSLDQGLQFLIQYYNGEERAKGNILERFSAQQFPDLHSELNLSSLELGDSALYFCASSLRQGQSRVNTGELFFGEGSRLTVL.

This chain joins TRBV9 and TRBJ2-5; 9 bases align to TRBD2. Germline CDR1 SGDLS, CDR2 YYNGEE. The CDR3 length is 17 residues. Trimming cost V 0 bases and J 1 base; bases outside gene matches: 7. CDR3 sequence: CASSVEGSGGPQETQYF. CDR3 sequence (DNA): TGTGCCAGCAGCGTAGAGGGCAGCGGGGGGCCCCAAGAGACCCAGTACTTC.

The CDR3 region has the DNA TGTGCCAGCAGGGGACCAGGACAGGGGGCTGAAGCTTTCTTT. Its protein product is CASRGPGQGAEAFF. V usage is TRBV6-6 and J usage is TRBJ1-1; 10 bases match TRBD1. Germline CDR1 MNHNY, CDR2 SVGAGI (reference sequence). This CDR3 region has 14 residues. Trimming took 6 bases from V and 6 from J; bases not matched to a gene: 7.

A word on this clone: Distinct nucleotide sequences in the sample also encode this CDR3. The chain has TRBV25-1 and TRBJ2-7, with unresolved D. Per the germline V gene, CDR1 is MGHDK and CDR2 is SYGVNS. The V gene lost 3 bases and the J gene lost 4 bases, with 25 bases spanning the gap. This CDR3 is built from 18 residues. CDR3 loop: CASSDGLDSKATLYEQYF. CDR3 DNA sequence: TGTGCCAGCAGTGATGGGCTCGATTCCAAGGCTACATTATACGAGCAGTACTTC.

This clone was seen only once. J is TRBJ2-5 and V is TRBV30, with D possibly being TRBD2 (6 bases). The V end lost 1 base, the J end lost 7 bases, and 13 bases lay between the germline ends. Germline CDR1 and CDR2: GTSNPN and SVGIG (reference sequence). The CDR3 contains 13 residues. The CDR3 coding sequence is TGTGCCTGGAGTGCGGGACTCTCGGGGACCCAGTACTTC. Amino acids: CAWSAGLSGTQYF.

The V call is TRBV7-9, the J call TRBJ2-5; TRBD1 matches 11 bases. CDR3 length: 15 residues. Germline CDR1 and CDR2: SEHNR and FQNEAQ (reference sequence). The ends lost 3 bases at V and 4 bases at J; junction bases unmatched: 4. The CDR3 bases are TGTGCCAGCAGCTTTGCCGGGACAGGGGGAGAGACCCAGTACTTC. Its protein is CASSFAGTGGETQYF. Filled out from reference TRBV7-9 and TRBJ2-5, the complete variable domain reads DTGVSQNPRHKITKRGQNVTFRCDPISEHNRLYWYRQTLGQGPEFLTYFQNEAQLEKSRLLSDRFSAERPKGSFSTLEIQRTEQGDSAMYLCASSFAGTGGETQYFGPGTRLLVL.

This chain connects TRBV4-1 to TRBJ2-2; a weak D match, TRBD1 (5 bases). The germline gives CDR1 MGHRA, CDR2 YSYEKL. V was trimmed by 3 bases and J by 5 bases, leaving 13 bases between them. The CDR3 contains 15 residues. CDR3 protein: CASSQALRQTGELFF. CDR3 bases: TGCGCCAGCAGCCAGGCCCTCAGACAGACCGGGGAGCTGTTTTTT.